A single sample gave rise to the 30 T cell receptor beta chains below, sequenced in a study of blood T cell repertoires in COVID-19. Method: immunoSEQ multiplex PCR; TCRdb's copy keeps in-frame clones and lacks some. The data contain 90,000 or so clones, around 72% of them singletons. Sequences were obtained from peripheral blood. These receptors were taken from an older woman in a cohort sampled during active or convalescent COVID-19.

The chain employs TRBV3-1 (or the pseudogene TRBV3-2) and TRBJ2-7; TRBD2 aligns across 10 bases. Per the germline V gene, CDR1 is LGHDT and CDR2 is YNNKEL (reference sequence). The CDR3 covers 15 residues. V shed 1 base and J 2 bases; nucleotides not matched to a gene: 2. The CDR3 protein is CASSQVLAGAYEQYF. The CDR3 nucleotides are TGTGCCAGCAGCCAAGTGCTAGCGGGGGCCTACGAGCAGTACTTC.

V and J are TRBV7-8 and TRBJ1-1; possibly TRBD1 for D (5 bases). Trimming stripped 5 bases from V and 4 bases from J, with 17 bases between. CDR1 SGHVS and CDR2 FQNEAQ come from the germline V gene. This CDR3 has 15 residues. CDR3 amino acids: CASSPQGAVITEAFF. The DNA of the CDR3 is TGTGCCAGCAGCCCCCAAGGGGCGGTTATCACTGAAGCTTTCTTT.

This clone has only one observation. V gene TRBV5-1 combines with J gene TRBJ2-3; TRBD2 matches at 13 bases. The germline V gene has CDR1 SGHRS and CDR2 YFSETQ. J lost 5 bases, V lost 3 bases, and 6 bases had no gene match. The CDR3 is made up of 16 amino acids. The CDR3 sequence: CASSWGLAGPIDTQYF. The DNA for the CDR3 is TGCGCCAGCAGCTGGGGACTAGCGGGGCCCATAGATACGCAGTATTTT.

The chain employs TRBV7-2 and TRBJ2-1, with 8 nucleotides matching TRBD2. The CDR3 covers 14 residues. Trimming at V came to 5 bases and at J to 7 bases, leaving 7 bases not matched to a gene. CDR1 is SGHTA, CDR2 FQGNSA, per germline. The CDR3 nucleotides read TGTGCCAGCAGCCAATACAGCGGGGGAAATGAGCAGTTCTTC. This codes for CASSQYSGGNEQFF.

V is TRBV3-1 (or the pseudogene TRBV3-2) and J is TRBJ1-4; D uncertain. Germline CDR1 reads LGHDT; CDR2 reads YNNKEL (reference sequence). The V and J ends lost 1 base and 6 bases respectively, with 9 bases between them. The CDR3 has 14 amino acids. DNA for the CDR3: TGTGCCAGCAGCCAAGGGTTTGGAGATGAAAAACTGTTTTTT. Translated, it gives CASSQGFGDEKLFF.

J is TRBJ2-2 and V is TRBV7-3; 7 bases map to TRBD1. Germline lookup yields CDR1 SGHTA and CDR2 FQGTGA. Trimming cost V 5 bases and J 6 bases; bases outside gene matches: 9. The CDR3 runs 15 residues. The CDR3 DNA reads TGTGCCAGCAGCCCACAGGGGTTGCTAGCCGGGGAGCTGTTTTTT. It translates to CASSPQGLLAGELFF. Complete variable domain (other parts from reference TRBV7-3 and TRBJ2-2): GAGVSQTPSNKVTEKGKYVELRCDPISGHTALYWYRQSLGQGPEFLIYFQGTGAADDSGLPNDRFFAVRPEGSVSTLKIQRTERGDSAVYLCASSPQGLLAGELFFGEGSRLTVL.

J is TRBJ1-1 and V is TRBV18, with 7 bases matching TRBD1. CDR3 length equals 14 residues. Germline CDR1 KGHSH, CDR2 LQKENI. V dropped 5 bases and J dropped 1; count of bases not matched to a gene: 4. CDR3: CASSWDRKNTEAFF. The CDR3 DNA reads TGTGCCAGCTCATGGGACAGAAAGAACACTGAAGCTTTCTTT. Drawing the rest from reference TRBV18 and TRBJ1-1, the complete variable domain is NAGVMQNPRHLVRRRGQEARLRCSPMKGHSHVYWYRQLPEEGLKFMVYLQKENIIDESGMPKERFSAEFPKEGPSILRIQQVVRGDSAAYFCASSWDRKNTEAFFGQGTRLTVV.

The J gene is TRBJ2-5, the V gene TRBV6-6; 12 bases map to TRBD2. V gave up 2 bases and J gave up 1 base; unmatched junction bases: 2. Germline V gene sequence: CDR1 MNHNY, CDR2 SVGAGI (reference sequence). The CDR3 is made up of 16 amino acids. The CDR3: CASSYPSGGAQETQYF. The DNA of the CDR3 is TGTGCCAGCAGTTACCCTAGCGGGGGGGCCCAAGAGACCCAGTACTTC.

The rearrangement uses TRBV18 and TRBJ2-5, with 10 bases lining up with TRBD2. With V trimmed by 3 bases and J by 2 bases, 9 bases remained unmatched. This CDR3 spans 17 amino acids. Germline lookup yields CDR1 KGHSH and CDR2 LQKENI. The CDR3 coding sequence is TGTGCCAGCTCACCGTCCAGCGGGGGGGTTTTTCAAGAGACCCAGTACTTC. Its translation: CASSPSSGGVFQETQYF.

The chain couples TRBV7-9 to TRBJ2-4; a possible D gene is TRBD1 (6 bases). Germline CDR1 is SEHNR and CDR2 is FQNEAQ (reference sequence). V shed 0 bases and J shed 4 bases, with 13 bases lying between them. The CDR3 loop spans 16 amino acids. The CDR3 reads CASSLALDRIKNIQYF. The CDR3 DNA reads as TGTGCCAGCAGCTTAGCACTGGACAGAATAAAAAACATTCAGTACTTC.

The J gene is TRBJ1-1, the V gene TRBV19, with a weak D call TRBD1 (6 bases). CDR1 and CDR2 from the germline V gene are LNHDA and SQIVND (reference sequence). CDR3 size: 13 residues. V lost 3 bases to trimming and J lost 5 bases, with 10 bases between them. The CDR3 bases are TGTGCCAGTAGTATGGGGGCTCAGACTGAAGCTTTCTTT. It is translated as CASSMGAQTEAFF.

This clone was detected only a few times. The chain recombines TRBV5-1 with TRBJ2-5, with 9 bases identical to TRBD2. This CDR3 has 15 residues. V was clipped by 0 bases and J by 5 bases; unmatched bases: 5. CDR1 SGHRS and CDR2 YFSETQ come from the germline V gene. The DNA for the CDR3 is TGCGCCAGCAGCTTGGGCGGGGGGGCCAGGGAGACCCAGTACTTC. Translated: CASSLGGGARETQYF.

This chain joins TRBV7-9 and TRBJ1-3; D is unresolved. CDR1 and CDR2 (germline): SEHNR, FQNEAQ (reference sequence). Trimming pared 5 bases from V and 2 bases from J, leaving 10 bases between. The CDR3 totals 14 residues. CDR3 nucleotides: TGTGCCAGCAGCCGGGCCGGGACTGGAAACACCATATATTTT. This gives the protein CASSRAGTGNTIYF.

This chain uses TRBV5-4 with TRBJ1-1, with 9 bases lining up with TRBD1. The ends lost 0 bases at V and 5 bases at J; junction bases unmatched: 2. CDR3 length: 14 residues. CDR1 is SGHNT, CDR2 YYREEE, per germline (reference sequence). The CDR3 DNA is TGTGCCAGCAGCTTGGACAGGGGGCGGACTGAAGCTTTCTTT. It codes for CASSLDRGRTEAFF.

On this clone itself: Compared with germline, one end of the junction differs, possibly owing to a read error. The chain couples TRBV9 to TRBJ2-7; 12 bases line up with TRBD2. CDR1 and CDR2 from the germline V gene are SGDLS and YYNGEE. The CDR3 is 15 residues long. CDR3 DNA sequence: TGTGCCAGCAGCTTATCTAGCGGGGGGGCCTATGAGCAGTACTTC. Translated, it gives CASSLSSGGAYEQYF.

This chain joins TRBV4-2 and TRBJ1-1, with 9 nucleotides matching TRBD1. The germline CDR1 and CDR2 sequences are LGHNA and YNFKEQ. This CDR3 spans 16 amino acids. The trim removed 0 bases at V and 6 bases at J, leaving 8 bases unmatched. The CDR3 here is CASSQDPGQGFSEAFF. The DNA for the CDR3 is TGTGCCAGCAGCCAAGACCCCGGACAGGGGTTTTCTGAAGCTTTCTTT.

This rearrangement joins TRBV5-1 to TRBJ1-5, with a tentative D call TRBD1 (5 bases). The CDR3 covers 14 residues. The V end was cut by 0 bases, the J end by 4 bases, with 8 bases between. Germline CDR1 SGHRS, CDR2 YFSETQ. In DNA, the CDR3 is TGCGCCAGCAGCTTGGATCCAGGGAATCAGCCCCAGCATTTT. Translation gives CASSLDPGNQPQHF. Combining the CDR3 with reference TRBV5-1 and TRBJ1-5 gives the whole variable domain KAGVTQTPRYLIKTRGQQVTLSCSPISGHRSVSWYQQTPGQGLQFLFEYFSETQRNKGNFPGRFSGRQFSNSRSEMNVSTLELGDSALYLCASSLDPGNQPQHFGDGTRLSIL.

This clone was detected a few times. The chain joins TRBV3-1 (or the pseudogene TRBV3-2) to TRBJ1-1; D gene unclear. The CDR3 runs 17 residues. The V and J ends lost 3 bases and 4 bases respectively, with 21 bases between them. Germline assignment: CDR1 LGHDT and CDR2 YNNKEL (reference sequence). The CDR3 DNA is TGTGCCAGCAGCCATGCCTTCGGAGAGGTGGTTTTCACTGAAGCTTTCTTT. Its translation: CASSHAFGEVVFTEAFF.

The chain has TRBV9 and TRBJ1-1; D unresolved. CDR1 is SGDLS, CDR2 YYNGEE, per germline. Deletions cut 4 bases from V and 1 base from J, with 8 bases between. This CDR3 spans 13 amino acids. This CDR3 is CASSLTTNTEAFF. The DNA for the CDR3 is TGTGCCAGCAGCCTCACAACGAACACTGAAGCTTTCTTT.

The V call is TRBV15, the J call TRBJ2-3; D call uncertain. V gave up 5 bases and J gave up 2 bases, with 20 bases separating them. Germline V gives CDR1 LNHNV, CDR2 YYDKDF (reference sequence). This CDR3 has 17 residues. CDR3 DNA sequence: TGTGCCACCAGCGTCGGTCGGCGCGGCCCCCCCACAGATACGCAGTATTTT. Protein: CATSVGRRGPPTDTQYF. Full variable domain (rest looked up from reference TRBV15 and TRBJ2-3): DAMVIQNPRYQVTQFGKPVTLSCSQTLNHNVMYWYQQKSSQAPKLLFHYYDKDFNNEADTPDNFQSRRPNTSFCFLDIRSPGLGDTAMYLCATSVGRRGPPTDTQYFGPGTRLTVL.

This clone has a single count. The genes are TRBV10-3 and TRBJ2-7; 7 nucleotides line up with TRBD1. Germline V gene data show CDR1 as ENHRY and CDR2 as SYGVKD. The CDR3 runs to 13 residues. Losses at the gene ends were 6 bases for V and 3 bases for J; bases not matched to a gene: 5. The CDR3 region has the DNA TGTGCCATCAGGGGGGCAGGGGGCTACGAGCAGTACTTC. Residues: CAIRGAGGYEQYF.

This clone appeared once. V and J are TRBV3-1 (or the pseudogene TRBV3-2) and TRBJ1-2; D ambiguous. Germline values: CDR1 LGHDT, CDR2 YNNKEL (reference sequence). V was shortened by 0 bases and J by 2 bases, with 13 bases between the two germline ends. The length of the CDR3 is 16 residues. The CDR3 is CASSQDLPMANYGYTF. In nucleotides, the CDR3 is TGTGCCAGCAGCCAAGACCTCCCGATGGCAAACTATGGCTACACCTTC.

This sequence joins TRBV6-5 and TRBJ1-1, with D tentatively TRBD1 (5 bases). This CDR3 has 14 residues. V lost 6 bases and J lost 4, with 15 bases in between. The germline CDR1 and CDR2 sequences are MNHEY and SVGAGI. The CDR3 spells CASRHTQGGTEAFF. In DNA form, the CDR3 reads TGTGCCAGCAGACATACCCAGGGCGGCACTGAAGCTTTCTTT.

V is TRBV29-1 and J is TRBJ2-2; TRBD2 matches at 9 bases. Germline CDR1 SQVTM, CDR2 ANQGSEA. V shed 1 base, J shed 1 base, and the junction held 7 bases outside the gene matches. The CDR3 is made up of 17 amino acids. The CDR3 DNA follows: TGCAGCGTTGAAGGCCCTTTACTAGCGGGGAACACCGGGGAGCTGTTTTTT. Its translation is CSVEGPLLAGNTGELFF.

The chain links TRBV5-6 to TRBJ1-6; D not certain. Germline-derived CDR1 and CDR2 are SGHDT and YYEEEE. The germline V and J ends were trimmed by 2 bases and 6 bases, with 9 bases remaining between them. This CDR3 region has 14 residues. The CDR3, as DNA: TGTGCCAGCAGCTTTAGAGGGTCTAATTCACCCCTCCACTTT. The encoded protein is CASSFRGSNSPLHF.

The chain joins TRBV4-1 to TRBJ2-1; 10 bases are shared with TRBD2. The V gene end was trimmed by 0 bases and the J gene end by 10 bases; junction bases not matched to a gene: 12. Looked up from germline, CDR1 is MGHRA and CDR2 is YSYEKL. The CDR3 length is 17 residues. CDR3 nucleotides: TGCGCCAGCAGCCAAGAAGTCCTAGCGGGGGCCCCGGGGGAGCAGTTCTTC. Its protein is CASSQEVLAGAPGEQFF.

The chain couples TRBV29-1 to TRBJ2-7; D gene ambiguous. From germline, CDR1 is SQVTM and CDR2 ANQGSEA. The V end was cut by 5 bases, the J end by 0 bases, with 14 bases between. The CDR3 length is 14 residues. The CDR3 DNA reads as TGCAGCGTTTGGCTCCTAGAGCCCTCCTACGAGCAGTACTTC. This sequence encodes CSVWLLEPSYEQYF.

V usage is TRBV19 and J usage is TRBJ2-1; 8 bases match TRBD2. The J segment lost 0 bases and the V segment lost 4 bases, leaving 5 bases of the junction unmatched. Germline V lookup: CDR1 LNHDA, CDR2 SQIVND (reference sequence). This CDR3 has 16 amino acids. The chain's CDR3 is CASSRQRGSSYNEQFF. The CDR3 DNA sequence: TGTGCCAGTAGTAGGCAGCGGGGGAGCTCCTACAATGAGCAGTTCTTC.

This clone was counted ten times or more. The J gene is TRBJ1-5, the V gene TRBV2; the D gene is possibly TRBD1 (6 bases). V was cut by 2 bases and J by 4 bases, with 15 bases left in between. The CDR3 has 16 residues. The V gene's germline CDR1 is SNHLY and CDR2 FYNNEI. This CDR3 is CASSERGALMNQPQHF. In nucleotides, the CDR3 is TGTGCCAGCAGTGAACGGGGGGCTCTAATGAATCAGCCCCAGCATTTT.

This clone was detected ten times or more. This chain joins TRBV7-9 and TRBJ2-5; 8 bases are shared with TRBD1. J gave up 5 bases and V 5 bases, and 10 bases lay outside the gene matches. This CDR3 has 15 amino acids. Per the germline V gene, CDR1 is SEHNR and CDR2 is FQNEAQ (reference sequence). The CDR3 region is CASSRGQAVPETQYF. The DNA of the CDR3 is TGTGCCAGCAGCCGGGGACAGGCCGTGCCGGAGACCCAGTACTTC. Full variable domain (remainder filled in from reference TRBV7-9 and TRBJ2-5): DTGVSQNPRHKITKRGQNVTFRCDPISEHNRLYWYRQTLGQGPEFLTYFQNEAQLEKSRLLSDRFSAERPKGSFSTLEIQRTEQGDSAMYLCASSRGQAVPETQYFGPGTRLLVL.